This TCR beta chain derives from a study of blood T cell repertoires in COVID-19. For the study at large: COVID-19 samples collected from the United States, Italy and Spain covered acute and convalescent phases.

As originally analysed: It was from reference gene primer amplification that nucleated cell counts were estimated. Some clones are missing from TCRdb's copy, which holds only in-frame ones; the method was immunoSEQ multiplex PCR. That table is the source of V, J and clone size, and D and trimming were worked out from the DNA. There are some 250,000 clones in the sample; more than 75% occur only once, and about 1% lies in the top ten. Trimming removed 6 bases from V and 2 bases from J; junction bases left unmatched: 3. The CDR3 contains 13 residues. The germline CDR1 and CDR2 sequences are MNHEY and SMNVEV (reference sequence).

The clonotype originates from a woman between 35 and 50 years old who had recovered from COVID-19. The sample was peripheral blood. The rearrangement joins TRBV27 to TRBJ2-7; 8 nucleotides match TRBD1. The DNA for the CDR3 is TGTGCCAGCAGGGGGACAGGCGCCTACGAGCAGTACTTC. The encoded protein is CASRGTGAYEQYF.